These 20 T cell receptor beta chains share one sample of origin, sequenced in a study of T cells in Graves' hyperthyroidism and ophthalmopathy. From RNA transcripts, TCR beta CDR3 regions were amplified. Initially, a first-round RT-PCR of the TCR CDR3 employed the HTBI primer set. One entry per CDR3 protein, called by TCRdb with MiXCR from the multiplex PCR reads. The sample lists about 610,000 distinct CDR3 sequences; approximately 16% were seen once. The material sequenced was blood. These receptors all stem from a woman between 35 and 50 years old with Graves' ophthalmopathy.

This clonotype was seen at least ten times. The chain uses TRBV6-1 and TRBJ2-3, with 8 bases lining up with TRBD2. This CDR3 comprises 17 residues. Germline CDR1 is MNHNS and CDR2 is SASEGT. J gave up 0 bases and V 5 bases, and 10 bases lay outside the gene matches. The CDR3 region is CASSRGGGYISTDTQYF. For the CDR3, the DNA is TGTGCCAGCAGTCGGGGGGGGGGGTATATTAGCACAGATACGCAGTATTTT.

This clonotype showed up many times. The V call is TRBV2, the J call TRBJ2-7; 8 nucleotides align to TRBD2. The CDR3 extends over 14 amino acids. V was clipped by 7 bases and J by 0 bases; unmatched bases: 5. From germline, CDR1 is SNHLY and CDR2 FYNNEI. The CDR3 protein is CASTSSGSSYEQYF. The CDR3 coding sequence is TGTGCCAGCACCTCCAGCGGGAGCTCCTACGAGCAGTACTTC.

The rearrangement links TRBV11-2 to TRBJ2-2; 11 nucleotides align to TRBD2. The CDR3 loop spans 17 amino acids. Trimming cost V 6 bases and J 4 bases; bases outside gene matches: 10. CDR1 is SGHAT, CDR2 FQNNGV, per germline. Written as DNA, the CDR3 is TGTGCCAGCAGTGTGATAGCGGGGGGGCCCGCCACCGGGGAGCTGTTTTTT. Translated: CASSVIAGGPATGELFF. Based on the CDR3 plus reference TRBV11-2 and TRBJ2-2, the full variable domain is EAGVAQSPRYKIIEKRQSVAFWCNPISGHATLYWYQQILGQGPKLLIQFQNNGVVDDSQLPKDRFSAERLKGVDSTLKIQPAKLEDSAVYLCASSVIAGGPATGELFFGEGSRLTVL.

This clonotype occurred many times. This chain uses TRBV11-2 with TRBJ2-5, with D perhaps matching TRBD1 or TRBD2 (5 bases each). The ends were cut back, 5 bases at V and 4 bases at J, with 14 bases in the middle. CDR3 length: 14 amino acids. The germline gives CDR1 SGHAT, CDR2 FQNNGV. The CDR3 DNA is TGTGCCAGCAGCATCGGGACGGGTCGAGAGACCCAGTACTTC. This sequence encodes CASSIGTGRETQYF.

This clonotype has ten or more counts. This sequence joins TRBV2 and TRBJ1-1; D not resolved. CDR3 length equals 12 residues. CDR1 is SNHLY, CDR2 FYNNEI, per germline. With 8 bases removed from V and 5 bases from J, the gap between germline ends came to 12 bases. The CDR3 loop reads CASASGRTEAFF. CDR3 DNA: TGTGCCAGCGCATCAGGAAGGACTGAAGCTTTCTTT. Drawing the rest from reference TRBV2 and TRBJ1-1, the complete variable domain is EPEVTQTPSHQVTQMGQEVILRCVPISNHLYFYWYRQILGQKVEFLVSFYNNEISEKSEIFDDQFSVERPDGSNFTLKIRSTKLEDSAMYFCASASGRTEAFFGQGTRLTVV.

This clonotype was recorded many times. This rearrangement joins TRBV2 to TRBJ2-1; maybe TRBD1 (5 bases). V gave up 8 bases and J gave up 0 bases, with 11 bases separating them. CDR3 length equals 14 residues. Germline V CDR1 and CDR2: SNHLY, FYNNEI. CDR3 amino acids: CASQRQNSYNEQFF. CDR3 sequence (DNA): TGTGCCAGCCAGAGACAGAACTCCTACAATGAGCAGTTCTTC.

This clonotype was counted only a few times. This chain links TRBV5-1 with TRBJ2-5; no clear D gene. Between the trimmed V and J ends, which lost 6 bases and 5 bases, there was a span of 20 bases. The CDR3 has 15 residues. Germline CDR1 SGHRS, CDR2 YFSETQ. The CDR3 coding sequence is TGCGCCAGCACGAATAGCCTAGGCCTAGGGGAGACCCAGTACTTC. Its translation is CASTNSLGLGETQYF.

In its sample, this clonotype was seen a few times. The rearrangement uses TRBV20-1 and TRBJ2-7; D is perhaps TRBD2 (6 bases). Trimming pared 2 bases from V and 3 bases from J, leaving 17 bases between. Germline V gene lookup returns CDR1 DFQATT and CDR2 SNEGSKA (reference sequence). This CDR3 has 15 amino acids. The DNA of the CDR3 is TGCAGTGCTAGACCCCTCGGGAGCGCCCACTACGAGCAGTACTTC. Translating it yields CSARPLGSAHYEQYF.

This clonotype occurred many times. The chain couples TRBV18 to TRBJ2-5; possibly TRBD1 for D (5 bases). Germline CDR1 KGHSH, CDR2 LQKENI. Trimming removed 4 bases from V and 3 bases from J, with 6 bases in between. The CDR3 covers 12 residues. CDR3 loop: CASSQQEETQYF. As DNA, the CDR3 is TGTGCCAGCTCACAACAGGAAGAGACCCAGTACTTC.

This sequence joins TRBV19 and TRBJ1-5, with unresolved D. CDR1 LNHDA and CDR2 SQIVND come from the germline V gene (reference sequence). Trimming removed 3 bases at V and 8 bases at J, with 14 bases between. The length of the CDR3 is 14 residues. CDR3 region: CASSMAAREEPQHF. The CDR3 region has the DNA TGTGCCAGTAGTATGGCCGCTCGGGAGGAGCCCCAGCATTTT.

This clonotype was recorded a few times. J is TRBJ2-1 and V is TRBV28; D ambiguous. Germline values: CDR1 MDHEN, CDR2 SYDVKM. The CDR3 covers 12 residues. Trimming removed 7 bases from V and 9 bases from J, with 13 bases in between. CDR3 DNA: TGTGCCAGCAAAAAATCTAGTGGTGAGCAGTTCTTC. Translation gives CASKKSSGEQFF.

Only a few counts were recorded for this clonotype. The junction departs from germline at one end; a sequencing error may be responsible. This chain connects TRBV6-1 to TRBJ2-7; 12 bases are a match to TRBD1. The germline gives CDR1 MNHNS, CDR2 SASEGT. The CDR3 runs to 14 residues. CDR3 in amino acids: CASREGTGGGEQYF. CDR3 nucleotides: TGTGCCAGCAGAGAAGGGACAGGGGGCGGCGAGCAGTACTTC.

V is TRBV7-2 and J is TRBJ2-6; D unclear. The CDR3 is 16 residues long. The V and J ends lost 2 bases and 0 bases respectively, with 8 bases between them. Germline V gene lookup returns CDR1 SGHTA and CDR2 FQGNSA. The CDR3 here is CASSLNPNSGANVLTF. The CDR3, as DNA: TGTGCCAGCAGCTTAAATCCGAACTCTGGGGCCAACGTCCTGACTTTC. The whole variable domain, remainder taken from reference TRBV7-2 and TRBJ2-6, is GAGVSQSPSNKVTEKGKDVELRCDPISGHTALYWYRQSLGQGLEFLIYFQGNSAPDKSGLPSDRFSAERTGGSVSTLTIQRTQQEDSAVYLCASSLNPNSGANVLTFGAGSRLTVL.

This clonotype appeared many times. This sequence joins TRBV6-2 or TRBV6-3 and TRBJ2-7; tentative D call: TRBD2 (6 bases). The V gene's germline CDR1 is MNHEY and CDR2 SVGEGT. V lost 2 bases and J 4 bases, leaving 15 bases between the germline ends. This CDR3 is built from 15 residues. This CDR3 is CASSYEAGRSYEQYF. The CDR3, as DNA: TGTGCCAGCAGTTACGAGGCGGGGCGCTCATACGAGCAGTACTTC.

This clonotype came up many times. The chain carries TRBV10-3 and TRBJ2-5, with 7 bases lining up with TRBD2. Germline V gives CDR1 ENHRY, CDR2 SYGVKD. The V gene end was trimmed by 3 bases and the J gene end by 2 bases; junction bases not matched to a gene: 12. The length of the CDR3 is 17 residues. This chain's CDR3 is CAISDRHRRETQETQYF. The CDR3 coding sequence is TGTGCCATCAGTGACCGCCACCGGCGGGAGACTCAAGAGACCCAGTACTTC.

This clonotype was seen only a few times. This chain uses TRBV11-3 with TRBJ2-1; D is unclear. The V gene's germline CDR1 is SGHNT and CDR2 YENEEA. V dropped 2 bases and J dropped 6 bases, with 8 bases sitting between them. CDR3 length: 13 residues. The CDR3 spells CASSLTTINEQFF. DNA of the CDR3: TGTGCCAGCAGCTTAACTACCATCAATGAGCAGTTCTTC.

This clonotype was found many times. This chain uses TRBV7-3 with TRBJ2-3, with D perhaps matching TRBD1 or TRBD2 (5 bases each). The V and J ends lost 3 bases and 1 base respectively, with 11 bases between them. In germline, CDR1 is SGHTA, CDR2 FQGTGA. This CDR3 is 15 amino acids long. CDR3 nucleotide sequence: TGTGCCAGCAGCTTTAGGTCGGGACGCACAGATACGCAGTATTTT. It is translated as CASSFRSGRTDTQYF.

This clonotype was seen a few times. The rearrangement uses TRBV29-1 and TRBJ2-5, with D unresolved. The germline V gene has CDR1 SQVTM and CDR2 ANQGSEA. The CDR3 has 14 residues. Deletions cut 8 bases from V and 0 bases from J, with 16 bases between. The CDR3 loop is CSCFGNLYQETQYF. The CDR3 DNA follows: TGCAGCTGCTTCGGAAATCTGTACCAAGAGACCCAGTACTTC. Full variable domain (outside the CDR3, taken from reference TRBV29-1 and TRBJ2-5): SAVISQKPSRDICQRGTSLTIQCQVDSQVTMMFWYRQQPGQSLTLIATANQGSEATYESGFVIDKFPISRPNLTFSTLTVSNMSPEDSSIYLCSCFGNLYQETQYFGPGTRLLVL.

The chain carries TRBV27 and TRBJ2-2, with D possibly matching TRBD2 (6 bases). The V gene lost 6 bases and the J gene lost 3 bases, with 20 bases spanning the gap. CDR3 length: 17 residues. Per the germline V gene, CDR1 is MNHEY and CDR2 is SMNVEV (reference sequence). The CDR3, as DNA: TGTGCCAGCAGCTACTCCGGGACTCAAATCTACACCGGGGAGCTGTTTTTT. Its translation: CASSYSGTQIYTGELFF.

This clonotype was recorded at least ten times. The chain recombines TRBV28 with TRBJ2-5, with a possible D match to TRBD2 (5 bases). CDR3 length: 14 amino acids. Trimming removed 6 bases at V and 5 bases at J, with 16 bases between. CDR1 and CDR2 (germline): MDHEN, SYDVKM. The CDR3 nucleotides read TGTGCCAGCAGCTCCTCCGGACTGCCCGAGACCCAGTACTTC. Amino acid sequence: CASSSSGLPETQYF.